These 21 T cell receptor beta chains were all obtained from the same sample, sequenced in a study of T cell responses to AZD1222 COVID-19 vaccine (dated by TCRdb to the early 2020s). Libraries were prepared through the immunoSEQ multiplex PCR assay. The table was pulled from immuneACCESS by TCRdb, which kept in-frame rearrangements only. Such tables lose some clones; where checked, under half of the loss comes from unresolved V genes, and the rest has no known cause. The sample includes around 83,000 clones, with approximately 91% observed a single time. The ten largest clones take up about 19% of the sample. What this sample's time point label stands for: baseline before first vaccination. The input for sequencing was peripheral blood, taken on day 0 of AZD1222 vaccination. These receptors all come from an adult in good health.

The chain employs TRBV20-1 and TRBJ1-2; D is unresolved. CDR3 length equals 11 residues. The germline CDR1 and CDR2 sequences are DFQATT and SNEGSKA (reference sequence). Here the CDR3 DNA reads TGCAGCGTAGCTACCGTATATGGCTACACCTTC. Translated, it gives CSVATVYGYTF.

The genes are TRBV28 and TRBJ1-2; 10 bases line up with TRBD1. The germline CDR1 and CDR2 sequences are MDHEN and SYDVKM. Losses at the gene ends were 6 bases for V and 4 bases for J; bases not matched to a gene: 8. There are 15 residues in the CDR3. CDR3 amino acids: CASSSGQGSIYGYTF. CDR3 sequence (DNA): TGTGCCAGCAGCTCGGGACAGGGGTCAATCTATGGCTACACCTTC.

The chain employs TRBV3-1 (or the pseudogene TRBV3-2) and TRBJ2-7; 10 nucleotides agree with TRBD2. Germline lookup yields CDR1 LGHDT and CDR2 YNNKEL (reference sequence). V shed 1 base and J 3 bases; nucleotides not matched to a gene: 9. This CDR3 spans 17 amino acids. The CDR3 nucleotides read TGTGCCAGCAGCCAAGGAGTCGGGACTAGCGTCTTCTACGAGCAGTACTTC. Translating it yields CASSQGVGTSVFYEQYF.

The rearrangement links TRBV5-1 to TRBJ1-6, with D perhaps TRBD1 (5 bases). Germline V lookup: CDR1 SGHRS, CDR2 YFSETQ. Between the trimmed V and J ends, which lost 4 bases and 6 bases, there was a span of 14 bases. This CDR3 comprises 15 residues. The CDR3 loop reads CASSVWDGPNSPLHF. CDR3 nucleotide sequence: TGCGCCAGCAGCGTCTGGGACGGGCCTAATTCACCCCTCCACTTT.

The gene calls are TRBV28 and TRBJ2-7; 7 nucleotides line up with TRBD2. CDR3 length equals 14 residues. In germline, CDR1 is MDHEN, CDR2 SYDVKM. Trimming removed 8 bases from V and 0 bases from J; junction bases left unmatched: 7. Here the CDR3 DNA reads TGTGCCAGCCTCAAGGGAGGGAGCTCCTACGAGCAGTACTTC. This sequence encodes CASLKGGSSYEQYF.

The V call is TRBV19, the J call TRBJ1-2, with 7 bases identical to TRBD1. The V gene end was trimmed by 5 bases and the J gene end by 4 bases; junction bases not matched to a gene: 4. The CDR3 spans 13 residues. Germline V gene sequence: CDR1 LNHDA, CDR2 SQIVND (reference sequence). CDR3 sequence reads: CASSVGQIYGYTF. The CDR3 nucleotides read TGTGCCAGTAGTGTGGGACAGATCTATGGCTACACCTTC.

This sequence joins TRBV25-1 and TRBJ1-5; tentative D call: TRBD1 (6 bases). CDR1 and CDR2 from the germline V gene are MGHDK and SYGVNS. The CDR3 covers 16 residues. Trimming left V 9 bases short and J 0 bases short, with 18 bases between. The CDR3 DNA is TGTGCCAGTAGCAAGGGGGGGATTTATAGCAATCAGCCCCAGCATTTT. Amino acids: CASSKGGIYSNQPQHF.

Regarding this clone: As the CDR3 is not closed by the conserved phenylalanine or tryptophan, this likely results from a read error. The rearrangement links TRBV3-1 (or the pseudogene TRBV3-2) to TRBJ1-2; D is unresolved. The V and J ends lost 4 bases and 3 bases respectively, with 3 bases between them. The CDR3 totals 11 residues. The germline V gene has CDR1 LGHDT and CDR2 YNNKEL (reference sequence). CDR3 in amino acids: CASSLHYGYTL. CDR3 DNA sequence: TGTGCCAGCAGCCTCCACTATGGCTACACCCTC.

This sequence joins TRBV5-1 and TRBJ1-1; no reliable D call. CDR1 is SGHRS, CDR2 YFSETQ, per germline. This CDR3 is 13 amino acids long. With 4 bases removed from V and 5 bases from J, the gap between germline ends came to 12 bases. The CDR3 spells CASSPWGKTEAFF. The CDR3 region has the DNA TGCGCCAGCAGCCCATGGGGAAAAACTGAAGCTTTCTTT.

The chain is built from TRBV14 and TRBJ1-1, with D tentatively TRBD1 (5 bases). The V gene lost 6 bases and the J gene lost 1 base, with 18 bases spanning the gap. CDR1 SGHDN and CDR2 FVKESK come from the germline V gene. This CDR3 contains 16 residues. The CDR3 bases are TGTGCCAGCAGTCGGCGTGGGGCCCTTGGGAACACTGAAGCTTTCTTT. This encodes CASSRRGALGNTEAFF.

The rearrangement links TRBV27 to TRBJ1-2, with D possibly TRBD1 on 6 matching bases. The CDR3 sequence is 18 residues long. Germline-derived CDR1 and CDR2 are MNHEY and SMNVEV (reference sequence). The ends were cut back, 4 bases at V and 5 bases at J, with 26 bases in the middle. The CDR3 DNA reads TGTGCCAGCAGTTCTTTCCTTGCGGATTCCGAGGGGGATTATGGCTACACCTTC. Its translation: CASSSFLADSEGDYGYTF.

This chain connects TRBV2 to TRBJ2-2; weak D call: TRBD1 (6 bases). Germline V gene sequence: CDR1 SNHLY, CDR2 FYNNEI. Trimming removed 7 bases at V and 1 base at J, with 10 bases between. This CDR3 has 14 residues. CDR3 DNA sequence: TGTGCCAGCAAAAGGACAGAGAACACCGGGGAGCTGTTTTTT. Translation gives CASKRTENTGELFF.

The chain is built from TRBV6-5 and TRBJ1-5, with 8 bases lining up with TRBD1. Germline assignment: CDR1 MNHEY and CDR2 SVGAGI. The V segment lost 6 bases and the J segment 4 bases; nucleotides outside the gene matches: 8. There are 15 residues in the CDR3. The CDR3 loop is CASSYQTGVNQPQHF. As DNA, the CDR3 is TGTGCCAGCAGCTACCAGACAGGGGTAAATCAGCCCCAGCATTTT.

The V and J genes are TRBV29-1 and TRBJ1-3; 8 nucleotides line up with TRBD1. The germline gives CDR1 SQVTM, CDR2 ANQGSEA. This CDR3 is built from 13 residues. The trim removed 7 bases at V and 3 bases at J, leaving 5 bases unmatched. CDR3 DNA: TGCAGCGCCCGACAGGGGAGTGGAAACACCATATATTTT. Translated, it gives CSARQGSGNTIYF.

Here the CDR3 DNA reads TGCGCCAGCAGCCAAGATCAGGACAGGGGATCTGGCTACACCTTC. Residues: CASSQDQDRGSGYTF. The V gene is TRBV4-3, the J gene TRBJ1-2, with 9 bases aligning to TRBD1. J gave up 7 bases and V 0 bases, and 6 bases lay outside the gene matches. The CDR3 runs 15 residues. CDR1 and CDR2 from the germline V gene are LGHNA and YSLEER.

This chain links TRBV9 with TRBJ1-3; D call uncertain. The germline V gene encodes CDR1 SGDLS and CDR2 YYNGEE. The CDR3 has 14 amino acids. The germline V and J ends were trimmed by 0 bases and 3 bases, with 7 bases remaining between them. CDR3 residues: CASSVGGGGNTIYF. The DNA for the CDR3 is TGTGCCAGCAGCGTAGGAGGAGGTGGAAACACCATATATTTT.

The chain is built from TRBV5-1 and TRBJ2-1; D could derive from TRBD1 or TRBD2 (5 bases each). With 6 bases removed from V and 6 bases from J, the gap between germline ends came to 13 bases. Germline V gene lookup returns CDR1 SGHRS and CDR2 YFSETQ. The CDR3 spans 13 residues. The CDR3 DNA reads TGCGCCAGCACCTCTTCGGGGCGCAATGAGCAGTTCTTC. Translating it yields CASTSSGRNEQFF. Filled out from reference TRBV5-1 and TRBJ2-1, the complete variable domain reads KAGVTQTPRYLIKTRGQQVTLSCSPISGHRSVSWYQQTPGQGLQFLFEYFSETQRNKGNFPGRFSGRQFSNSRSEMNVSTLELGDSALYLCASTSSGRNEQFFGPGTRLTVL.

This rearrangement joins TRBV10-3 to TRBJ2-7, with unresolved D. The V and J ends lost 6 bases and 7 bases respectively, with 10 bases between them. This CDR3 spans 11 amino acids. Per germline, CDR1 ENHRY and CDR2 SYGVKD. The CDR3 DNA sequence: TGTGCCATCAGCCCGGGTAGGGAGCAGTACTTC. It yields the protein CAISPGREQYF.

The CDR3 here is CASSSGADEQFF. The CDR3 DNA reads as TGTGCCAGCAGCTCGGGGGCAGATGAGCAGTTCTTC. The chain employs TRBV7-8 and TRBJ2-1; tentatively, D is TRBD1 or TRBD2 (6 bases each). Germline V gene sequence: CDR1 SGHVS, CDR2 FQNEAQ. The V end was cut by 4 bases, the J end by 8 bases, with 9 bases between. This CDR3 has 12 residues.

This chain uses TRBV4-3 with TRBJ2-5; 10 positions agree with TRBD2. Germline-derived CDR1 and CDR2 are LGHNA and YSLEER. This CDR3 region has 18 residues. Trimming cost V 4 bases and J 2 bases; bases outside gene matches: 13. The CDR3 nucleotides read TGCGCCAGCAGCCGAGGCCCCGCGGGGACTAGCGCACAAGAGACCCAGTACTTC. Translating it yields CASSRGPAGTSAQETQYF.

The genes are TRBV18 and TRBJ1-5; D is perhaps TRBD1 (6 bases). Germline V CDR1 and CDR2: KGHSH, LQKENI. Trimming cost V 3 bases and J 1 base, with 16 bases left between them. This CDR3 region has 17 residues. The DNA of the CDR3 is TGTGCCAGCTCACCTTTCGCTCCGACAGGCAGCAATCAGCCCCAGCATTTT. Translated, it gives CASSPFAPTGSNQPQHF.